The clone carrying this T cell receptor (beta chain) has only a few counts. The sample is drawn from a study of T cells in Graves' hyperthyroidism and ophthalmopathy. Blood was obtained at the first hyperthyroidism diagnosis, which preceded any ophthalmopathy symptoms. Germline values: CDR1 LNHNV, CDR2 YYDKDF (reference sequence). This CDR3 spans 15 amino acids. V was clipped by 5 bases and J by 4 bases, with 17 bases between them. Amplified TCR beta CDR3 regions came from RNA transcripts. HTBI primers drove first-round RT-PCR of the TCR CDR3. TCRdb recomputed calls from the multiplex PCR reads with MiXCR, one row per CDR3 protein. In the table there are hundreds of thousands of distinct CDR3 sequences, around 20% of which are singletons.

The sequenced sample was blood. This chain joins TRBV15 and TRBJ1-1, with D possibly matching TRBD1 (6 bases). The clonotype comes from a woman in her forties or fifties with Graves' hyperthyroidism that later progressed to Graves' ophthalmopathy. For the CDR3, the DNA is TGTGCCACCAGCGACCACGGGGGCGTAATCACTGAAGCTTTCTTT. It yields the protein CATSDHGGVITEAFF. Together with reference TRBV15 and TRBJ1-1, the CDR3 gives the full variable domain: DAMVIQNPRYQVTQFGKPVTLSCSQTLNHNVMYWYQQKSSQAPKLLFHYYDKDFNNEADTPDNFQSRRPNTSFCFLDIRSPGLGDTAMYLCATSDHGGVITEAFFGQGTRLTVV.